This T cell receptor beta chain emerged from a study of T cell repertoires in cytomegalovirus infection. TCRdb passed the reads through MiXCR, listing each CDR3 protein once. Altogether around 250,000 distinct CDR3 sequences are present, about a sixth being singletons, with the ten largest covering around half. Ten or more counts support this clonotype. The source of this sequence is a human donor in good health (CMV status not recorded). Some clones in this sample may be carry-over from other donors' samples. The sequencing input was CD8+ T cells from PBMCs.

CDR3 sequence: CASSLGHGTDTQYF. The DNA for the CDR3 is TGTGCCAGCAGCTTAGGGCACGGCACAGATACGCAGTATTTT. The gene calls are TRBV11-2 and TRBJ2-3; no reliable D call. The CDR3 totals 14 residues. CDR1 and CDR2 from the germline V gene are SGHAT and FQNNGV. V lost 1 base, J lost 1 base, and 6 bases lay in between.